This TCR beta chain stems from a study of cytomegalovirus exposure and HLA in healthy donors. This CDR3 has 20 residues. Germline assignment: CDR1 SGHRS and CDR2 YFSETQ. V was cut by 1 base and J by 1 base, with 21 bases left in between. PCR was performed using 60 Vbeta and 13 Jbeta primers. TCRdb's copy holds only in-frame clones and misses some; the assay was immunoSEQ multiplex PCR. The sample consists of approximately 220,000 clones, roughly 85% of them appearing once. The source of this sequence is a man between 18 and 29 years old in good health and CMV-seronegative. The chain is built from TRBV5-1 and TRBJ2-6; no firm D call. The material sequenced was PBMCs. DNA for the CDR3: TGCGCCAGCAGCTTGCCGTTCGTACCGGTAGCCGGATCTGGGGCCAACGTCCTGACTTTC. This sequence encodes CASSLPFVPVAGSGANVLTF.